These 5 T cell receptor beta chains were sequenced from one sample in a study of blood T cells in healthy people across ages. It was with a sample-barcoded 5' primer and a J-beta primer mix that a second PCR of roughly 7 to 12 cycles was run. TCRdb used MiXCR to reprocess the 5' RACE reads, holding one entry per CDR3 protein. The sample carries some 730,000 distinct CDR3 sequences, about a fifth recorded once. The source material was blood. The source is a man between 65 and 85 years old in good health.

J is TRBJ1-2 and V is TRBV20-1; D gene uncertain. Germline V gene sequence: CDR1 DFQATT, CDR2 SNEGSKA (reference sequence). V lost 6 bases and J lost 7, with 18 bases in between. The CDR3 has 13 residues. The CDR3 DNA reads TGCAGTGCCCGCGGTCGGGTCAGGCGTGGCTACACCTTC. Amino acid sequence: CSARGRVRRGYTF.

Note on this clonotype: A single base separates this from a much larger clone, so it may be a read error. Because it lacks the conserved phenylalanine or tryptophan at the end, this CDR3 is likely a read error. This chain links TRBV20-1 with TRBJ2-3; 10 bases are a match to TRBD1. In germline, CDR1 is DFQATT, CDR2 SNEGSKA (reference sequence). The CDR3 contains 15 residues. The junction had 16 bases not matched to a gene; V was cut back by 8 bases and J by 8 bases. The CDR3 spells CSPRGQGLGTGTQYV. The CDR3 region has the DNA TGCAGTCCCCGGGGACAGGGGTTAGGGACCGGTACGCAGTATGTT.

Only a few counts were recorded for this clonotype. The gene calls are TRBV12-3 or TRBV12-4 and TRBJ1-1; D is unresolved. This CDR3 is built from 13 residues. V was cut by 2 bases and J by 4 bases, with 8 bases left in between. In DNA form, the CDR3 reads TGTGCCAGCAGTTTAACGGCGGGCACTGAAGCTTTCTTT. This sequence encodes CASSLTAGTEAFF.

Only a few counts were recorded for this clonotype. The chain combines TRBV27 with TRBJ1-4; maybe TRBD1 (6 bases). Trimming cost V 1 base and J 8 bases, with 11 bases left between them. There are 14 residues in the CDR3. Looked up from germline, CDR1 is MNHEY and CDR2 is SMNVEV (reference sequence). The CDR3 is CASSLWGAEEKLFF. In DNA form, the CDR3 reads TGTGCCAGCAGTTTATGGGGGGCGGAGGAAAAACTGTTTTTT.

The rearrangement links TRBV6-2 or TRBV6-3 to TRBJ2-5, with D tentatively TRBD2 (6 bases). The closer fit of TRBJ2-7 to the DNA end suggests the J call may be wrong. The CDR3 consists of 16 residues. CDR1 and CDR2 (germline): MNHEY, SVGEGT. The CDR3 protein is CASSYPARGLLIEQYF. In nucleotides, the CDR3 is TGTGCCAGCAGTTACCCCGCGCGGGGCTTGTTGATCGAGCAGTACTTC.